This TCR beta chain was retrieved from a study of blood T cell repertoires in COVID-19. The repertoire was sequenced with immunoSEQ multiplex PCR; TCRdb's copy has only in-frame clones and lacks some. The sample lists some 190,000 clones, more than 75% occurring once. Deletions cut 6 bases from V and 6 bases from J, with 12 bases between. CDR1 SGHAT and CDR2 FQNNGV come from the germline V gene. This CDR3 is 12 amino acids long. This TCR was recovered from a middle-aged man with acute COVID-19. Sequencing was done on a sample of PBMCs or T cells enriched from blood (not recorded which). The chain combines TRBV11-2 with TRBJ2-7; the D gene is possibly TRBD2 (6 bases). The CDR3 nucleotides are TGTGCCAGCAGGAAGGGAGGAGGCGAGCAGTACTTC. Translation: CASRKGGGEQYF.